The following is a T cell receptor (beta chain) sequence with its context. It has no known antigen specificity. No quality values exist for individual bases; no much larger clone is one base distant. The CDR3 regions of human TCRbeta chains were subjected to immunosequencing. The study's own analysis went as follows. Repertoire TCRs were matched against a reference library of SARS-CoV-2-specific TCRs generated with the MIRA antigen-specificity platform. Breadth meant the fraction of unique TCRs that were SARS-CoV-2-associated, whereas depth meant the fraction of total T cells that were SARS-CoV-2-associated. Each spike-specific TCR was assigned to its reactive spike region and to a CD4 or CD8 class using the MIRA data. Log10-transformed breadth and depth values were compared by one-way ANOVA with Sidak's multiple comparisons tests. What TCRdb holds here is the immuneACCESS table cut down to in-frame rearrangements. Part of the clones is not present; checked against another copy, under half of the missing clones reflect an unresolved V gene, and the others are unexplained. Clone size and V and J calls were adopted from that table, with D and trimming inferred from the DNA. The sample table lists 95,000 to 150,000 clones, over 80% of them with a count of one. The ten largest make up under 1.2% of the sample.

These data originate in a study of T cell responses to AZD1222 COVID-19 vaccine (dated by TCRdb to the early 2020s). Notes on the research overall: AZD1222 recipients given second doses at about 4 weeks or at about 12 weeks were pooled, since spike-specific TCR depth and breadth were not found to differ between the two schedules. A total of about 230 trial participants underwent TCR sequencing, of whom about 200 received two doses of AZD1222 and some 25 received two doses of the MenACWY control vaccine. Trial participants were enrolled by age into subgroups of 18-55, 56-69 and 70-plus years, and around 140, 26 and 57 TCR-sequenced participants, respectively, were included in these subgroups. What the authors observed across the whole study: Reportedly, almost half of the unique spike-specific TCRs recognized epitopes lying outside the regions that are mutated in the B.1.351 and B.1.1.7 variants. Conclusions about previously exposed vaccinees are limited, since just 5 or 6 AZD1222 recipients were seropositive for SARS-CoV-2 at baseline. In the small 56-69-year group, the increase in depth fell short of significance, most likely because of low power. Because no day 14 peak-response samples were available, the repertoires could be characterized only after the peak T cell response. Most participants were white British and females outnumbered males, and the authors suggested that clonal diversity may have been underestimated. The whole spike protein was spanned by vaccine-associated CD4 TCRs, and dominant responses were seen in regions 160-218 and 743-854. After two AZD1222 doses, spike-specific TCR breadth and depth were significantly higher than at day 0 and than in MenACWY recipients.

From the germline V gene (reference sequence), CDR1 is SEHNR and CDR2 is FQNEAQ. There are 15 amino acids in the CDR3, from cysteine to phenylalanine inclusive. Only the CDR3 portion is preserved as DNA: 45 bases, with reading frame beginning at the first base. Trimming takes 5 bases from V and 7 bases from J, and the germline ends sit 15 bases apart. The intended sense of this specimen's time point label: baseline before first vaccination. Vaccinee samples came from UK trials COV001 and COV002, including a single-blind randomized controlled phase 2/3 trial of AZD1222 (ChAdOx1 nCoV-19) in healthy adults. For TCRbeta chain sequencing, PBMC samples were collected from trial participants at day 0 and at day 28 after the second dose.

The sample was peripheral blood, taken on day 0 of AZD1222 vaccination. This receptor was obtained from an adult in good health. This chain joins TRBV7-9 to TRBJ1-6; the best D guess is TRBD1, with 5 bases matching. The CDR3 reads CASSPPGLWNSPLHF. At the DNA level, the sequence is TGTGCCAGCAGCCCACCGGGACTGTGGAATTCACCCCTCCACTTT.